This is a list of T cell receptor beta chains from one sample in a study of blood T cell repertoires in COVID-19. TCRdb's copy holds only in-frame clones and misses some; the assay was immunoSEQ multiplex PCR. The data show about 200,000 clones, approximately 83% seen once. Material: peripheral blood. Receptors were obtained from a man aged 60 to 69 with acute or convalescent COVID-19. Both conserved end residues are part of each CDR3. The order of the fields is J gene, V gene, D gene, clone size, CDR3 DNA, CDR3 protein. D genes are given only for firm matches. Not every row has a clone size; where given, it reads once, few, many or a size class.

TRBJ1-4 | TRBV6-2/TRBV6-3 | NA | once | TGTGCCAGCAGTTCGGGTAGGACAGTTAATGAAAAACTGTTTTTT | CASSSGRTVNEKLFF
TRBJ2-1 | TRBV6-5 | TRBD2 | NA | TGTGCCAGCAGCCGGACTAGCGGGAGTCTAGCGTTCTTC | CASSRTSGSLAFF
TRBJ2-7 | TRBV5-1 | NA | NA | TGCGCCAGCAGTTCGGCTAGCGCAAACTACGAGCAGTACTTC | CASSSASANYEQYF
TRBJ2-2 | TRBV27 | NA | NA | TGTGCCAGCAGTTGGAGGTCCGGGGAGCTGTTTTTT | CASSWRSGELFF
TRBJ2-2 | TRBV27 | TRBD2 | NA | TGTGCCAGCAGTCCCCACCGGGAGGGCCCGACTGGGGAGCTGTTTTTT | CASSPHREGPTGELFF
TRBJ1-5 | TRBV12-2 | NA | NA | TGTGCAAGTCGCTCCGCGAGGGGAGGGAGTTGGAATCAGCCCCAGCATTTT | CASRSARGGSWNQPQHF
TRBJ1-1 | TRBV28 | NA | once | TGTGCCAGCAGTCACCTCGGGATGAACACTGAAGCTTTCTTT | CASSHLGMNTEAFF
TRBJ1-3 | TRBV27 | TRBD1 | NA | TGTGCCAGCGAAAACCGACAGGGGGCTGGAAACACCATATATTTT | CASENRQGAGNTIYF
TRBJ2-2 | TRBV7-3 | TRBD2 | once | TGTGCCAGCAGCCCCCCGGGACTAGCGGGAGGGCTTGGCGGGGAGCTGTTTTTT | CASSPPGLAGGLGGELFF
TRBJ1-4 | TRBV30 | NA | NA | TGTGCCTGGAGTATAAACAGGGTCCGGGAAAAACTGTTTTTT | CAWSINRVREKLFF
TRBJ2-1 | TRBV9 | TRBD2 | NA | TGTGCCAGCAGCCCTCCGTGGGCTAGCGGGAGCTCCTACAATGAGCAGTTCTTC | CASSPPWASGSSYNEQFF
TRBJ1-3 | TRBV29-1 | NA | NA | TGCAGCGTTGAGGGCCCGCTAGGAAACACCATATATTTT | CSVEGPLGNTIYF
TRBJ2-7 | TRBV7-4 | NA | NA | TGTGCCAGCAGCTTAGCTGCAGGGTCGGGGGACGAGCAGTACTTC | CASSLAAGSGDEQYF
TRBJ2-1 | TRBV7-3 | NA | NA | TGTGCCAGCAGCTTTGGCGGCATCAATGAGCAGTTCTTC | CASSFGGINEQFF
TRBJ2-2 | TRBV7-9 | NA | few | TGTGCCAGCAGCTTAGGTCTTGACACCGGGGAGCTGTTTTTT | CASSLGLDTGELFF
TRBJ2-3 | TRBV25-1 | TRBD1 | NA | TGTGCCAGCAGTGACCGGACAGGGCGAGCGCAGTATTTT | CASSDRTGRAQYF
TRBJ2-1 | TRBV24-1 | NA | NA | TGTGCCAAAAAGACAGCCTTTGACCCCAATGAGCAGTTCTTC | CAKKTAFDPNEQFF
TRBJ1-2 | TRBV7-2 | NA | NA | TGTGCCAGCAGCTTAGGGCCCCGGGGAATTATATATGGCTACACCTTC | CASSLGPRGIIYGYTF
TRBJ2-1 | TRBV3-1/TRBV3-2 | NA | NA | TGTGCCAGCAGCCCCAATGGAGGGCTTCTCTACAATGAGCAGTTCTTC | CASSPNGGLLYNEQFF
TRBJ2-1 | TRBV7-9 | TRBD2 | NA | TGTGCCAGCAGCTCAAGACTAGCGGGAGGCAATGAGCAGTTCTTC | CASSSRLAGGNEQFF
TRBJ2-5 | TRBV6-5 | TRBD1 | NA | TGTGCCAGCAGTAACCGGGACAGTCAAGAGACCCAGTACTTC | CASSNRDSQETQYF
TRBJ2-7 | TRBV4-2 | NA | NA | TGTGCCAGCAGCCAAGAGACTAGTACCGCCCCGGGGGAGCAGTACTTC | CASSQETSTAPGEQYF
TRBJ1-1 | TRBV7-9 | NA | NA | TGTGCCAGCAGCCTATCCGGGAGGGGTGAAGCTTTCTTT | CASSLSGRGEAFF
TRBJ2-2 | TRBV5-1 | TRBD1 | NA | TGCGCCAGCAGCTGGCAGGGGGAAATCGGGGAGCTGTTTTTT | CASSWQGEIGELFF
TRBJ2-7 | TRBV19 | TRBD2 | NA | TGTGCCAGTAGTATATCGGCTAGCGGGATGATCCAGGGGTACGAGCAGTACTTC | CASSISASGMIQGYEQYF
TRBJ1-2 | TRBV6-1 | NA | NA | TGTGCCAGCAGTGAGGGTCAGGGTGGAACTGGCTACACCTTC | CASSEGQGGTGYTF
TRBJ2-7 | TRBV30 | NA | few | TGTGCCTGGAATAAGCGACGCTCCTACGAGCAGTACTTC | CAWNKRRSYEQYF
TRBJ2-1 | TRBV5-1 | TRBD2 | NA | TGCGCCAGCAGCTTGGGACTAGCGGCCTCCTACAATGAGCAGTTCTTC | CASSLGLAASYNEQFF
TRBJ1-1 | TRBV5-6 | NA | NA | TGTGCCAGCAGGCCCTGGGAGGGCGCGTTTTCTTTCTTT | CASRPWEGAFSFF
TRBJ2-7 | TRBV6-5 | TRBD2 | NA | TGTGCCAGCAGGCGGACTAGCGGGAGCAACGAGCAGTACTTC | CASRRTSGSNEQYF
TRBJ2-7 | TRBV10-3 | TRBD1 | NA | TGTGCCGGGTCCGGGACAGGGGACTACGAGCAGTACTTC | CAGSGTGDYEQYF
TRBJ2-7 | TRBV28 | NA | few | TGTGCCAGCAGTTTCACAGGGACGGCTTACGAGCAGTACTTC | CASSFTGTAYEQYF
TRBJ2-1 | TRBV21-1 | NA | NA | TGTGCCAGCACCCCCGGGACTAGCACCTACAATGAGCAGTTCTTC | CASTPGTSTYNEQFF
TRBJ2-1 | TRBV5-1 | TRBD2 | NA | TGCGCCAGCAGCAGTAGCGGGATCTCCTACAATGAGCAGTTCTTC | CASSSSGISYNEQFF
TRBJ1-6 | TRBV30 | TRBD1 | NA | TGTGCCTGGACCACAGGGGGCTCCTATAATTCACCCCTCCACTTT | CAWTTGGSYNSPLHF
TRBJ1-2 | TRBV7-2 | NA | NA | TGTGCCAGCAGCTTAGCTGTTACAGGGACTAACTATGGCTACACCTTC | CASSLAVTGTNYGYTF
TRBJ1-6 | TRBV28 | TRBD1 | NA | TGTGCCAGCACCGGACAGGACGCTTCACCCCTCCACTTT | CASTGQDASPLHF
TRBJ2-2 | TRBV28 | TRBD2 | NA | TGTGCCAGCAGGCAGAGTAGGGCTACGTGGAGCGGGAGGGGCACCGGGGAGCTGTTTTTT | CASRQSRATWSGRGTGELFF
TRBJ2-7 | TRBV18 | NA | NA | TGTGCCAGCTCAAGGGACCGTAGGGGGGAGCAGTACTTC | CASSRDRRGEQYF
TRBJ1-1 | TRBV6-1 | NA | NA | TGTGCCAGCAGTGAAGCACAGGCGGTAACTGAAGCTTTCTTT | CASSEAQAVTEAFF
TRBJ1-6 | TRBV5-6 | TRBD1 | NA | TGTGCCAGCAGCTGGCCTGGACAGGCTAATTCACCCCTCCACTTT | CASSWPGQANSPLHF